The clone carrying this T cell receptor beta chain came up a few times. Antigen: not known. The authors ran a second PCR of roughly 6 to 11 cycles using a sample-barcoded 5' primer and a J-beta primer mix. Via MiXCR, TCRdb re-called the 5' RACE reads, giving one row per CDR3 protein. The table lists 1.5 million to 2 million distinct CDR3 sequences, around half of them singletons. This sample is part of a study of blood T cells in healthy people across ages. Russia was home to the donors, healthy Caucasian individuals aged 6 to 90. Study results and limitations: CMV infection status of these donors was not known.

Deletions cut 6 bases from V and 0 bases from J, with 12 bases between. The CDR3 totals 15 residues. Germline values: CDR1 MNHEY, CDR2 SVGAGI. The receptor was derived from a woman aged 40 to 49 in good health. Sequencing used blood. The chain combines TRBV6-5 with TRBJ1-5; D perhaps matches TRBD1 (5 bases). CDR3 sequence (DNA): TGTGCCAGCAGATTGACAGACAGTAGCAATCAGCCCCAGCATTTT. Protein: CASRLTDSSNQPQHF.